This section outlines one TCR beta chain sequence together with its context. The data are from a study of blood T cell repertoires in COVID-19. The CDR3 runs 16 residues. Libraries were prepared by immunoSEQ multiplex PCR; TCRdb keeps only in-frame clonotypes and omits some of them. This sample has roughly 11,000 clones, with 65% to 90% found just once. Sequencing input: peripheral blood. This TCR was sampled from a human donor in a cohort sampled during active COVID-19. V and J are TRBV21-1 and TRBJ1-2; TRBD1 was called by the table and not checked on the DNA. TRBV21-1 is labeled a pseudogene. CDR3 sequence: CASIPYYRTADYGYTF. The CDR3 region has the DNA TGTGCCAGCATCCCCTACTACAGGACCGCGGACTATGGCTACACCTTC.